This TCR beta chain was retrieved from a study of blood T cells in healthy people across ages. Study-wide context: Template switching retrieved approximately one barcoded beta molecule for each two T cells. Study outcomes and limitations: Per-million-T-cell TCR beta diversity fell roughly linearly with age. In the absence of known donor CMV status, changes in expanded clonotypes were possibly confounded.

The ends were cut back, 0 bases at V and 4 bases at J, with 7 bases in the middle. Germline loops: CDR1 ENHRY, CDR2 SYGVKD. The CDR3 has 14 amino acids. A second PCR, run for about 7 to 11 cycles, used a sample-barcoded 5' primer plus a J-beta primer mix. The authors tagged each cDNA molecule using a template-switch adaptor with 12 random nucleotides. TCRdb fed the 5' RACE reads into MiXCR, producing one record per CDR3 protein. The sample yields about 810,000 distinct CDR3 sequences, under 40% seen once. As regards this clonotype: Its specificity is unknown.

Sample: blood. The chain recombines TRBV10-3 with TRBJ1-5, with unresolved D. The TCR sequence derives from a young man in good health. CDR3 nucleotides: TGTGCCATCAGTGAGTCGACGGGTAATCAGCCCCAGCATTTT. It translates to CAISESTGNQPQHF.